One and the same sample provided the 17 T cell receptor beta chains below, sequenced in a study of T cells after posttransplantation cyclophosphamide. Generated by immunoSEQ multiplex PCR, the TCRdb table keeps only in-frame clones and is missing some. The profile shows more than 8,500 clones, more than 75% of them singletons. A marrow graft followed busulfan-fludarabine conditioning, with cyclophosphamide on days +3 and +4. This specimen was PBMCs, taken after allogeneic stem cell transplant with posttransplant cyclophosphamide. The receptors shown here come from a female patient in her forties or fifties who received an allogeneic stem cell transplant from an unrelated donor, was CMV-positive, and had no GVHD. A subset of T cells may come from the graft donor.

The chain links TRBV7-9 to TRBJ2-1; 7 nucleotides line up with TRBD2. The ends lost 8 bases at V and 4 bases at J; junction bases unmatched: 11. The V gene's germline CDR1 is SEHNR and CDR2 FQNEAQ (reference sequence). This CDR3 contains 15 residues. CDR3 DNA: TGTGCCAGCGGGGGATGGGCGGGGGTTTACAATGAGCAGTTCTTC. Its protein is CASGGWAGVYNEQFF.

The CDR3 sequence is CASREQGYNQPQHF. CDR3 nucleotide sequence: TGTGCCAGCAGAGAACAGGGTTACAATCAGCCCCAGCATTTT. The chain has TRBV25-1 and TRBJ1-5; D perhaps matches TRBD1 (6 bases). The CDR3 covers 14 residues. CDR1 is MGHDK, CDR2 SYGVNS, per germline. The V end lost 6 bases, the J end lost 3 bases, and 12 bases lay between the germline ends.

As DNA, the CDR3 is TGTGCCAGCAGTCCACACTACGAGCAGTACTTC. Amino acids: CASSPHYEQYF. V usage is TRBV28 and J usage is TRBJ2-7, with D hard to call. V shed 5 bases and J shed 3 bases, with 5 bases lying between them. CDR3 length equals 11 residues. Germline V gene data show CDR1 as MDHEN and CDR2 as SYDVKM.

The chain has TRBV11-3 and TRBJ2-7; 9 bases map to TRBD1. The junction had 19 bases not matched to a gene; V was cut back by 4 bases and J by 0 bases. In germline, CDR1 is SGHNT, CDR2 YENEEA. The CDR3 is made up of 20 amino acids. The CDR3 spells CASSYTWDRDYSSSSYEQYF. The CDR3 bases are TGTGCCAGCAGCTATACATGGGACAGGGACTATTCTTCCAGCTCCTACGAGCAGTACTTC.

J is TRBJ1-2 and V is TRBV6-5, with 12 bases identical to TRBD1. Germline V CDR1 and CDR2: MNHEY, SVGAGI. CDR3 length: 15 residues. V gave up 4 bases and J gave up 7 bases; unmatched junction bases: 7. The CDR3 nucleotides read TGTGCCAGCAGTTCACCGGGACAGGGGGCAAGTGGCTACACCTTC. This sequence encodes CASSSPGQGASGYTF.

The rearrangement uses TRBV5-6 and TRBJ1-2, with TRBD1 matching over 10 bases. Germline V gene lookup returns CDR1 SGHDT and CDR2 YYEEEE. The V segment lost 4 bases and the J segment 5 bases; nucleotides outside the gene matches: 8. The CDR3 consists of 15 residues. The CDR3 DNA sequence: TGTGCCAGCAGCCCCGGGACAGGGGCTCGGTATGGCTACACCTTC. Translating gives CASSPGTGARYGYTF.

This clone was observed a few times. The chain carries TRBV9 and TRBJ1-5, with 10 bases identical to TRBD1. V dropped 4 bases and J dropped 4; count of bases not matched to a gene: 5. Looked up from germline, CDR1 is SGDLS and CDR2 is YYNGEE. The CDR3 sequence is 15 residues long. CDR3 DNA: TGTGCCAGCAGCCCCTGGGACAGGGGAAATCAGCCCCAGCATTTT. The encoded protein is CASSPWDRGNQPQHF.

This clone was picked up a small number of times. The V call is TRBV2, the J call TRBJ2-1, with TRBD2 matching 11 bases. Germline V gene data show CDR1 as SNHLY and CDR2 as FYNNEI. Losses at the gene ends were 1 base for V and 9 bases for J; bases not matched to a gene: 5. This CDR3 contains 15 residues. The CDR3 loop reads CASSEVAGGLGEQFF. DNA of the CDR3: TGTGCCAGCAGTGAAGTAGCGGGGGGGCTGGGTGAGCAGTTCTTC.

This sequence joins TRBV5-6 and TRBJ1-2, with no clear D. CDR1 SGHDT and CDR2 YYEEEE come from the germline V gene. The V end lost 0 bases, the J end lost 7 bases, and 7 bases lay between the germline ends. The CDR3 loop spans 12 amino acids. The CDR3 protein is CASSLENLGYTF. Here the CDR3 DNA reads TGTGCCAGCAGCTTGGAAAATCTTGGCTACACCTTC. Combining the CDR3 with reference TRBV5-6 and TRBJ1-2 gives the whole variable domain DAGVTQSPTHLIKTRGQQVTLRCSPKSGHDTVSWYQQALGQGPQFIFQYYEEEERQRGNFPDRFSGHQFPNYSSELNVNALLLGDSALYLCASSLENLGYTFGSGTRLTVV.

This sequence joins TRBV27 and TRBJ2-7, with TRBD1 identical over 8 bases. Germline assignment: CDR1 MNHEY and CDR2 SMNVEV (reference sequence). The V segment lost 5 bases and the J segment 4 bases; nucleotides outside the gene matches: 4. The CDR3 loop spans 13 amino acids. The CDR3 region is CASSLYRGYEQYF. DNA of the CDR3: TGTGCCAGCAGTCTGTACAGGGGGTACGAGCAGTACTTC.

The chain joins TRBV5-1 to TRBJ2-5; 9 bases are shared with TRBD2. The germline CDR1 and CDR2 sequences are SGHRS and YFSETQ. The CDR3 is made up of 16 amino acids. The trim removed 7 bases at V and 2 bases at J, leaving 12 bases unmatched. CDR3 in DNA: TGCGCCAGCCGTGGGGTAGCGGGGGTCCGACAAGAGACCCAGTACTTC. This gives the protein CASRGVAGVRQETQYF.

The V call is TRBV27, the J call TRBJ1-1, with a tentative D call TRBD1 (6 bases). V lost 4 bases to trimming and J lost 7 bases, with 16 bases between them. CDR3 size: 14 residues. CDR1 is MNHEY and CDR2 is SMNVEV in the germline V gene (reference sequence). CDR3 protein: CASSSLPGTLEAFF. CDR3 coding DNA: TGTGCCAGCAGTTCCCTACCCGGGACACTTGAAGCTTTCTTT.

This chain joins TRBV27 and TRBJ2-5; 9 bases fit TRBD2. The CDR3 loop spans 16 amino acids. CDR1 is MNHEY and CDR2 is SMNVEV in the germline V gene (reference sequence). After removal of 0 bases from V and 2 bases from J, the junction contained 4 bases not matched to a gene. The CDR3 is CASSLSSRGGQETQYF. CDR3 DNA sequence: TGTGCCAGCAGTTTATCTTCGCGGGGGGGGCAAGAGACCCAGTACTTC.

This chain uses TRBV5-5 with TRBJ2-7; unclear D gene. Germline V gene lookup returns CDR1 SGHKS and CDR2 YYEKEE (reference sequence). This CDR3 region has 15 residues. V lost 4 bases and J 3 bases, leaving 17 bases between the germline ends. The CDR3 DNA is TGTGCCAGCAGCCCCCTAGGCGGCTCTAACTACGAGCAGTACTTC. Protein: CASSPLGGSNYEQYF. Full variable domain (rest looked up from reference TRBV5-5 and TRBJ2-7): DAGVTQSPTHLIKTRGQQVTLRCSPISGHKSVSWYQQVLGQGPQFIFQYYEKEERGRGNFPDRFSARQFPNYSSELNVNALLLGDSALYLCASSPLGGSNYEQYFGPGTRLTVT.

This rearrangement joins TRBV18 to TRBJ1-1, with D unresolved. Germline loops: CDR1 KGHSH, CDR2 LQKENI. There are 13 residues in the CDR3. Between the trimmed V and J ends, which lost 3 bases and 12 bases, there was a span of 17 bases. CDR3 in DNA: TGTGCCAGCTCACCCCGTCCCACTGCTGAGTCTTTCTTT. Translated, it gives CASSPRPTAESFF.

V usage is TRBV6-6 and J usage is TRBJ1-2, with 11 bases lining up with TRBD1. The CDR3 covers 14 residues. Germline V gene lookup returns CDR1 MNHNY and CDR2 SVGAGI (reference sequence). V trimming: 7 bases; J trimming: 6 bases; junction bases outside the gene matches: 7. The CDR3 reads CASNPGQGAHGYTF. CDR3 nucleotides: TGTGCCAGCAACCCTGGACAGGGGGCGCATGGCTACACCTTC.

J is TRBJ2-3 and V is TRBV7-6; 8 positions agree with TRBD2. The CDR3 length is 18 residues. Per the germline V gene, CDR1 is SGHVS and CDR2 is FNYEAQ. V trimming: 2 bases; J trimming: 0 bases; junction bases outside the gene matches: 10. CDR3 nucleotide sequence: TGTGCCAGCAGCTTAATTATGATTGGCGGGGGGAGCACAGATACGCAGTATTTT. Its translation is CASSLIMIGGGSTDTQYF.